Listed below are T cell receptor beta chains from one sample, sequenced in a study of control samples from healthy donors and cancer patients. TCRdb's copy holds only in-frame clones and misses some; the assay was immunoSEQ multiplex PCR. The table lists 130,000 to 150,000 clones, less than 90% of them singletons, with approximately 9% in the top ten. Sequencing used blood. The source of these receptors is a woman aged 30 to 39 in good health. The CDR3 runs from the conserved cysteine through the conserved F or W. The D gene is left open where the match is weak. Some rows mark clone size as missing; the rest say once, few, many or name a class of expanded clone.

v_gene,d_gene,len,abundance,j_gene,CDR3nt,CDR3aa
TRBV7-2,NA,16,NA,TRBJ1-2,TGTGCCAGCAGCCTCGCGAGGGGGGGGCTATACTATGGCTACACCTTC,CASSLARGGLYYGYTF
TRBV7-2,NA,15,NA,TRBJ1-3,TGTGCCAGCAGCTTAGGCCCGCAACAGTTGACAACCATATATTTT,CASSLGPQQLTTIYF
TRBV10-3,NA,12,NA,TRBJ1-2,TGTGCCATCCAGAAGGCTAACTATGGCTACACCTTC,CAIQKANYGYTF
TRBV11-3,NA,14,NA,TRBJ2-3,TGTGCCAGCAGCTCCCAACTGAGCACAGATACGCAGTATTTT,CASSSQLSTDTQYF
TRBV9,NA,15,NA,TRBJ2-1,TGTGCCAGCAGCGTAGTGGGGACAAACTACAATGAGCAGTTCTTC,CASSVVGTNYNEQFF
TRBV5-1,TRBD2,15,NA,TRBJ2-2,TGCGCCAGCAGCTTGGCTAGCGGGAGCCACCGGGAGCTGTTTTTT,CASSLASGSHRELFF
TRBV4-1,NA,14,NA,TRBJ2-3,TGCGCCAGCAGTTTAATGGATAGCACAGATACGCAGTATTTT,CASSLMDSTDTQYF
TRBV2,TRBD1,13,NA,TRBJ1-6,TGTGCCAGCCAAGGGACAGCGGATTCACCCCTCCACTTT,CASQGTADSPLHF
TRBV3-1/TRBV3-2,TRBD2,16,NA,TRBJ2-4,TGTGCCAGCAGCCCGGGACTAGCGGGAGCTAGGGACATTCAGTACTTC,CASSPGLAGARDIQYF
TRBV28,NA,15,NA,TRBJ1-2,TGTGCCAGCAGTTTATTCCGGACGGGACCGTCTGGCTACACCTTC,CASSLFRTGPSGYTF
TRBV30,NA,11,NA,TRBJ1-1,TGTGCCTACCACAGGGAGCGCGAAGCTTTCTTT,CAYHREREAFF
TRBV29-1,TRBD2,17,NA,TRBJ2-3,TGCAGCGTTGAAGAGGTCAGGACGCTAGCGGGAGCCGATACGCAGTATTTT,CSVEEVRTLAGADTQYF
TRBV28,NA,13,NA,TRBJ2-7,TGTGCCAGCAGTTTAATGCAGTCTGGCGAGCAGTACTTC,CASSLMQSGEQYF
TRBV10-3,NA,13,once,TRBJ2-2,TGTGCCATCAGACCCGGGACCGCCGGGGAGCTGTTTTTT,CAIRPGTAGELFF
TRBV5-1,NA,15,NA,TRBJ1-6,TGCGCCAGCAGCTTACGGGACGGACTCAATTCACCCCTCCACTTT,CASSLRDGLNSPLHF
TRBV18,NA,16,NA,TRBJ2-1,TGTGCCAGCTCACCCCTTAGGCGGGGGCCCTACAATGAGCAGTTCTTC,CASSPLRRGPYNEQFF
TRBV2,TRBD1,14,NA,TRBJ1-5,TGTGCCAGCAACCTGGACAGGAGCGATCAGCCCCAGCATTTT,CASNLDRSDQPQHF
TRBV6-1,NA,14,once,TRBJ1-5,TGTGCCAGCAGTGAAATCGGGGGGCATCAGCCCCAGCATTTT,CASSEIGGHQPQHF
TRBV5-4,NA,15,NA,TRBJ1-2,TGTGCCAGCCGAAGACAGAGAACCAACAACTATGGCTACACCTTC,CASRRQRTNNYGYTF
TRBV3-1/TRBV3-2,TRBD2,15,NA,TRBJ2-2,TGTGCCAGCAGCCAACTAGCGGGTAACACCGGGGAGCTGTTTTTT,CASSQLAGNTGELFF
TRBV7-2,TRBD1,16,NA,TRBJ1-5,TGTGCCAGCAGCCTATTCCCCGGACAGGGGGTGCAGCCCCAGCATTTT,CASSLFPGQGVQPQHF
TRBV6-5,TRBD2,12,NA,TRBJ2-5,TGTGCCTACCGGGGGGGCGCGGAGACCCAGTACTTC,CAYRGGAETQYF
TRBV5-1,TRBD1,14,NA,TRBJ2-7,TGCGCCAGCAGCTTGGGGGACAGGTCCTACGAGCAGTACTTC,CASSLGDRSYEQYF
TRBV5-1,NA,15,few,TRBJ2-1,TGCGCCAGCAGCTTGACCCACTCCCCCTACAATGAGCAGTTCTTC,CASSLTHSPYNEQFF
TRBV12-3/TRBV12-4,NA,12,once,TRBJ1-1,TGTGCCAGCACCATTTCTCGTACTGAAGCTTTCTTT,CASTISRTEAFF
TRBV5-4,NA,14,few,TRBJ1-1,TGTGCCAGCAGCTTCCAGGGTGTAGGAACTGAAGCTTTCTTT,CASSFQGVGTEAFF
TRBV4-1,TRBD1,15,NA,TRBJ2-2,TGCGCCAGCAGCCCGGGACAGGGAAACACCGGGGAGCTGTTTTTT,CASSPGQGNTGELFF
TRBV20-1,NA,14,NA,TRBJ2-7,TGCAGTGCTAGTGGGACGGAATGGTACTACGAGCAGTACTTC,CSASGTEWYYEQYF
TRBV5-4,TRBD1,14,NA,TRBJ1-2,TGTGCCAGCAGCCCTCGGACAGGGTTCTATGGCTACACCTTC,CASSPRTGFYGYTF
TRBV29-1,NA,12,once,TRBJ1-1,TGCAGCGTTGAAGCAGCGGGGACTGAAGCTTTCTTT,CSVEAAGTEAFF
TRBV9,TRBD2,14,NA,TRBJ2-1,TGTGCCAGCAGCGCAGCTAATCCGGGACTAGAGCAGTTCTTC,CASSAANPGLEQFF
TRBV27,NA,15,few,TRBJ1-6,TGTGCCAGCAGTACCCTAGCGGATCCTAATTCACCCCTCCACTTT,CASSTLADPNSPLHF
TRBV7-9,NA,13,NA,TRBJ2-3,TGTGCCAGCAGCTCCGGGGCGGCAGATACGCAGTATTTT,CASSSGAADTQYF
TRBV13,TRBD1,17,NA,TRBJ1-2,TGTGCCAGCAGCTTAGGGGGGTGGAGGGACAGGGGCTATGGCTACACCTTC,CASSLGGWRDRGYGYTF
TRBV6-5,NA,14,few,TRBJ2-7,TGTGCCAGCAGGGGAGTCTTAGACACCTACGAGCAGTACTTC,CASRGVLDTYEQYF
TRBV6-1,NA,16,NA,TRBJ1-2,TGTGCCAGCAGTGAGGTGCGGCGGGGGCGTTTATATGGCTACACCTTC,CASSEVRRGRLYGYTF
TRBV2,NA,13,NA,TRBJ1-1,TGTGCCAGCAGTGAGACGGGTAACACTGAAGCTTTCTTT,CASSETGNTEAFF
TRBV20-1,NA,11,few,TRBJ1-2,TGCAGTGCTAGATCCAACTATGGCTACACCTTC,CSARSNYGYTF
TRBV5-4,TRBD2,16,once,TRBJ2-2,TGTGCCAGCAGCTCGGGACTAGCGGCGAACACCGGGGAGCTGTTTTTT,CASSSGLAANTGELFF
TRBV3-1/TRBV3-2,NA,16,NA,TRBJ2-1,TGTGCCAGCAGCCAGAGGGCCATTAGCTCCTACAATGAGCAGTTCTTC,CASSQRAISSYNEQFF
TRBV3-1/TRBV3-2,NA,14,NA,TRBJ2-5,TGTGCCAGCAGCCAAGAATACAGCCGAGAGACCCAGTACTTC,CASSQEYSRETQYF
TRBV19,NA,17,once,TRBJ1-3,TGTGCCAGTATCGGGAGCAGGGGAAACGGCCCTGGAAACACCATATATTTT,CASIGSRGNGPGNTIYF
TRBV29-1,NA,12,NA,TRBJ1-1,TGCAGCGTTGAAGAGGGCAGCCCTGAAGCTTTCTTT,CSVEEGSPEAFF
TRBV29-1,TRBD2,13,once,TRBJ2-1,TGCAGCTCATGCGGGACTAGTGAGAATGAGCAGTTCTTC,CSSCGTSENEQFF
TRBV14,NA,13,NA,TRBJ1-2,TGTGCCAGCAGCCAAGTCCTCCTCGGTGGCTACACCTTC,CASSQVLLGGYTF
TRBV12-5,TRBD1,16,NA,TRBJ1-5,TGTGCTAGTGGTGCCCTTTGGGACAGGGGAAATCAGCCCCAGCATTTT,CASGALWDRGNQPQHF
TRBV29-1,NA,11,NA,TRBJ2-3,TGCAGCGTTGAAGTTAGAGATACGCAGTATTTT,CSVEVRDTQYF
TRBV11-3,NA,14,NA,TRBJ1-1,TGTGCCAGCAGCCTTCAGGGAGAGGGTACTGAAGCTTTCTTT,CASSLQGEGTEAFF
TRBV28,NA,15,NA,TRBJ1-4,TGTGCCAGCAGCGCACTCATCGACCGGGGTGAAAAACTGTTTTTT,CASSALIDRGEKLFF